These 26 T cell receptor beta chains share one sample of origin, sequenced in a study of Ad26.COV2.S vaccination and SARS-CoV-2 variants. Some clones are missing from TCRdb's copy, which holds only in-frame ones; the method was immunoSEQ multiplex PCR. The data contain under 500,000 clones, roughly 90% of them seen just once; the ten biggest clones take up approximately 1.7%. Treatment: around 19 received Ad26.COV2.S at low or high dose, single or two shots; roughly 5 received placebo; per-sample allocation not given. All samples were drawn on day 63, counting from the first vaccine or placebo injection. The input for sequencing was peripheral blood, taken in a trial of Ad26.COV2.S vaccine versus placebo. The receptors were sampled from a person between 18 and 59 years old who received the Ad26.COV2.S COVID-19 vaccine or a placebo.

This rearrangement joins TRBV24-1 to TRBJ1-1; D gene ambiguous. The CDR3 spans 13 residues. The germline V and J ends were trimmed by 5 bases and 4 bases, with 10 bases remaining between them. Germline CDR1 and CDR2: KGHDR and SFDVKD. CDR3 sequence (DNA): TGTGCCACCAGTGGGGAACGGGGCACTGAAGCTTTCTTT. This sequence encodes CATSGERGTEAFF.

V is TRBV13 and J is TRBJ2-3; D is tentatively TRBD1 or TRBD2 (5 bases each). Deletions cut 1 base from V and 2 bases from J, with 7 bases between. This CDR3 has 14 amino acids. Germline V gives CDR1 PRHDT, CDR2 FYEKMQ (reference sequence). The CDR3 is CASSLAGPTDTQYF. DNA of the CDR3: TGTGCCAGCAGCTTAGCGGGACCCACAGATACGCAGTATTTT.

This chain links TRBV19 with TRBJ1-2; D ambiguous. V was pared by 7 bases and J by 1 base, with 4 bases between. This CDR3 comprises 11 residues. Per the germline V gene, CDR1 is LNHDA and CDR2 is SQIVND (reference sequence). The chain's CDR3 is CASNNNYGYTF. The CDR3 nucleotides are TGTGCCAGTAATAATAACTATGGCTACACCTTC.

The chain uses TRBV5-8 and TRBJ2-1, with D possibly called TRBD1 or TRBD2 (5 bases each). The V end lost 1 base, the J end lost 7 bases, and 9 bases lay between the germline ends. The CDR3 covers 13 residues. The V gene's germline CDR1 is SGHTS and CDR2 YDEGEE. The CDR3 DNA is TGTGCCAGCAGCTTGCTCTGGGGGAATGAGCAGTTCTTC. The encoded protein is CASSLLWGNEQFF.

This rearrangement joins TRBV18 to TRBJ2-1; D gene unclear. There are 15 residues in the CDR3. Looked up from germline, CDR1 is KGHSH and CDR2 is LQKENI. V was cut by 5 bases and J by 7 bases, with 18 bases left in between. As DNA, the CDR3 is TGTGCCAGCTCATCGACTGCGCTCCTGCCGAATGAGCAGTTCTTC. Encoded protein: CASSSTALLPNEQFF.

The chain recombines TRBV3-1 (or the pseudogene TRBV3-2) with TRBJ2-1; TRBD2 might be the D (7 bases). The germline gives CDR1 LGHDT, CDR2 YNNKEL (reference sequence). The V end lost 1 base, the J end lost 5 bases, and 18 bases lay between the germline ends. This CDR3 region has 17 residues. DNA for the CDR3: TGTGCCAGCAGCCAAGTTAGGGGGGGACAACGAAACAATGAGCAGTTCTTC. Encoded protein: CASSQVRGGQRNNEQFF.

This clone was seen only once. This sequence joins TRBV4-3 and TRBJ2-3; D is unresolved. The V gene lost 0 bases and the J gene lost 1 base, with 11 bases spanning the gap. The CDR3 is made up of 16 amino acids. Germline CDR1 reads LGHNA; CDR2 reads YSLEER. CDR3 DNA: TGCGCCAGCAGCCAAGATCTTACGGACCGCACAGATACGCAGTATTTT. It encodes CASSQDLTDRTDTQYF.

The chain uses TRBV10-2 and TRBJ1-2; no firm D call. The CDR3 is 10 residues long. Germline V gives CDR1 WSHSY, CDR2 SAAADI. V was cut by 10 bases and J by 8 bases, with 11 bases left in between. CDR3 coding DNA: TGCGCCACACTCAGTGGCGGCTACACCTTC. Its protein is CATLSGGYTF.

The CDR3 loop is CASSYSTTGSYNEQFF. CDR3 nucleotides: TGTGCCAGCAGTTACTCGACTACAGGCTCCTACAATGAGCAGTTCTTC. The chain is built from TRBV6-5 and TRBJ2-1; D is tentatively TRBD1 or TRBD2 (5 bases each). V shed 0 bases and J shed 0 bases, with 9 bases lying between them. Germline lookup yields CDR1 MNHEY and CDR2 SVGAGI. This CDR3 comprises 16 residues.

The chain employs TRBV2 and TRBJ1-4; 7 bases match TRBD1. V trimming: 6 bases; J trimming: 4 bases; junction bases outside the gene matches: 11. CDR3 size: 16 residues. Germline CDR1 SNHLY, CDR2 FYNNEI. The chain's CDR3 is CASRERQGGINEKLFF. CDR3 in DNA: TGTGCCAGCAGGGAAAGACAGGGTGGGATTAATGAAAAACTGTTTTTT.

Only one count was recorded for this clone. V is TRBV14 and J is TRBJ1-4; no definite D call. There are 12 residues in the CDR3. Germline V CDR1 and CDR2: SGHDN, FVKESK. Deletions cut 5 bases from V and 6 bases from J, with 7 bases between. CDR3 loop: CASSGEDEKLFF. The CDR3 bases are TGTGCCAGCAGCGGGGAGGATGAAAAACTGTTTTTT.

The J gene is TRBJ1-4, the V gene TRBV28; 7 bases are a match to TRBD1. The CDR3 is made up of 14 amino acids. Germline trimming cut 7 bases from V and 2 bases from J; bases unmatched to any gene: 4. The germline gives CDR1 MDHEN, CDR2 SYDVKM. The CDR3 DNA reads as TGTGCCAGCAAAACAGGGGTCACTAATGAAAAACTGTTTTTT. It encodes CASKTGVTNEKLFF.

The rearrangement links TRBV6-2 or TRBV6-3 to TRBJ2-7, with no clear D. CDR1 and CDR2 from the germline V gene are MNHEY and SVGEGT. This CDR3 spans 15 amino acids. Trimming cost V 2 bases and J 9 bases, with 20 bases left between them. The CDR3: CASSYMDPALLGQYF. The CDR3 DNA follows: TGTGCCAGCAGTTACATGGACCCGGCCCTCCTTGGGCAGTACTTC.

The chain combines TRBV2 with TRBJ1-2; 7 bases are a match to TRBD1. The CDR3 covers 13 residues. The junction had 8 bases not matched to a gene; V was cut back by 6 bases and J by 7 bases. CDR1 is SNHLY, CDR2 FYNNEI, per germline. For the CDR3, the DNA is TGTGCCAGCAGAAAGAACAGGGACAGTGGCTACACCTTC. This codes for CASRKNRDSGYTF.

Concerning this clone itself: This sample includes further DNA sequences coding for the same CDR3. This chain uses TRBV6-5 with TRBJ2-7, with 7 bases identical to TRBD1. This CDR3 spans 12 amino acids. Germline CDR1 MNHEY, CDR2 SVGAGI. J was trimmed by 3 bases and V by 6 bases; bases with no gene match: 2. CDR3 amino acids: CASRRDSYEQYF. CDR3 in DNA: TGTGCCAGCAGGAGGGACAGCTACGAGCAGTACTTC.

The genes are TRBV7-2 and TRBJ1-2, with a tentative D call TRBD1 (6 bases). Trimming shortened V by 4 bases and J by 3 bases, and 12 bases separated the two germline ends. The CDR3 spans 14 residues. The germline CDR1 and CDR2 sequences are SGHTA and FQGNSA. The CDR3 bases are TGTGCCAGCAGCTCTCTGCGGACAGACTATGGCTACACCTTC. Its protein is CASSSLRTDYGYTF.

This clone occurred a few times. The J gene is TRBJ2-7, the V gene TRBV7-9, with TRBD1 matching over 8 bases. V shed 5 bases, J shed 4 bases, and the junction held 10 bases outside the gene matches. Per germline, CDR1 SEHNR and CDR2 FQNEAQ (reference sequence). This CDR3 spans 15 amino acids. The CDR3 here is CASSRPGQEGYEQYF. CDR3 nucleotide sequence: TGTGCCAGCAGCCGCCCGGGACAGGAAGGGTACGAGCAGTACTTC.

The chain combines TRBV7-2 with TRBJ1-2; no clear D. The germline V and J ends were trimmed by 5 bases and 1 base, with 20 bases remaining between them. This CDR3 has 17 amino acids. Germline V gene sequence: CDR1 SGHTA, CDR2 FQGNSA. CDR3 bases: TGTGCCAGCAGCCCCCGTATTGGAGGCTCCTATAACTATGGCTACACCTTC. This sequence encodes CASSPRIGGSYNYGYTF.

This clone was found many times. The chain uses TRBV6-2 or TRBV6-3 and TRBJ2-7; 8 bases are shared with TRBD1. Germline assignment: CDR1 MNHEY and CDR2 SVGEGT. Losses at the gene ends were 0 bases for V and 3 bases for J; bases not matched to a gene: 4. CDR3 size: 15 residues. This CDR3 is CASSYSTGEGYEQYF. Here the CDR3 DNA reads TGTGCCAGCAGTTACTCGACAGGGGAAGGCTACGAGCAGTACTTC.

With regard to this clone: Mismatch with germline at one junction end may stem from a read error. This rearrangement joins TRBV7-7 to TRBJ2-5; D might be TRBD1 or TRBD2, each matching 5 bases. The CDR3 extends over 14 amino acids. The germline gives CDR1 SSHAT, CDR2 FNYEAQ (reference sequence). In nucleotides, the CDR3 is TGTGCTAGCAGTCACCGGGGTCAGGGAGAGACCCAGTACTTC. It specifies CASSHRGQGETQYF. Based on the CDR3 plus reference TRBV7-7 and TRBJ2-5, the full variable domain is GAGVSQSPRYKVTKRGQDVTLRCDPISSHATLYWYQQALGQGPEFLTYFNYEAQPDKSGLPSDRFSAERPEGSISTLTIQRTEQRDSAMYRCASSHRGQGETQYFGPGTRLLVL.

The chain has TRBV5-1 and TRBJ1-1; D is possibly TRBD1 (6 bases). Trimming left V 0 bases short and J 6 bases short, with 18 bases between. From germline, CDR1 is SGHRS and CDR2 YFSETQ. This CDR3 spans 16 amino acids. DNA for the CDR3: TGCGCCAGCAGCTTGGAAATAGGACAGATTTCGGCTGAAGCTTTCTTT. Encoded protein: CASSLEIGQISAEAFF.

This clone was detected only once. The J gene is TRBJ2-7, the V gene TRBV6-5; 9 bases agree with TRBD1. CDR1 and CDR2 (germline): MNHEY, SVGAGI. The CDR3 sequence is 15 residues long. With V trimmed by 2 bases and J by 5 bases, 7 bases remained unmatched. This chain's CDR3 is CASSYAGTGIHEQYF. CDR3 nucleotides: TGTGCCAGCAGTTACGCCGGGACAGGGATCCACGAGCAGTACTTC.

V is TRBV19 and J is TRBJ2-7; 7 nucleotides align to TRBD2. CDR1 LNHDA and CDR2 SQIVND come from the germline V gene (reference sequence). Trimming cost V 3 bases and J 6 bases; bases outside gene matches: 11. The CDR3 is 15 residues long. CDR3 region: CASSISLAASGEQYF. The CDR3 region has the DNA TGTGCCAGTAGTATTAGTCTAGCGGCGTCTGGCGAGCAGTACTTC.

The J gene is TRBJ2-6, the V gene TRBV27; D gene unclear. V lost 6 bases and J lost 2, with 20 bases in between. The V gene's germline CDR1 is MNHEY and CDR2 SMNVEV (reference sequence). The CDR3 covers 18 residues. In DNA, the CDR3 is TGTGCCAGCAGCGCAGGCTACCAAATCTCCCCTGGGGCCAACGTCCTGACTTTC. As protein: CASSAGYQISPGANVLTF.

The V gene is TRBV2, the J gene TRBJ1-4; D remains unclear. Trimming shortened V by 3 bases and J by 2 bases, and 7 bases separated the two germline ends. The germline CDR1 and CDR2 sequences are SNHLY and FYNNEI. The CDR3 sequence is 14 residues long. For the CDR3, the DNA is TGTGCCAGCAGTGATCCGGGTACTAATGAAAAACTGTTTTTT. Translated, it gives CASSDPGTNEKLFF. The full variable domain, rest sourced from reference TRBV2 and TRBJ1-4, is EPEVTQTPSHQVTQMGQEVILRCVPISNHLYFYWYRQILGQKVEFLVSFYNNEISEKSEIFDDQFSVERPDGSNFTLKIRSTKLEDSAMYFCASSDPGTNEKLFFGSGTQLSVL.

V gene TRBV7-9 combines with J gene TRBJ1-6; D not resolved. V lost 6 bases and J lost 0, with 12 bases in between. The CDR3 spans 16 residues. Germline loops: CDR1 SEHNR, CDR2 FQNEAQ (reference sequence). CDR3: CASSPPGSSYNSPLHF. The CDR3 nucleotides are TGTGCCAGCAGTCCTCCGGGAAGCTCCTATAATTCACCCCTCCACTTT. The full variable domain, completed using reference TRBV7-9 and TRBJ1-6, is DTGVSQNPRHKITKRGQNVTFRCDPISEHNRLYWYRQTLGQGPEFLTYFQNEAQLEKSRLLSDRFSAERPKGSFSTLEIQRTEQGDSAMYLCASSPPGSSYNSPLHFGNGTRLTVT.